The 24 T cell receptor beta chains in this list originate from one sample, sequenced in a study of cytomegalovirus exposure and HLA in healthy donors. Assay used: immunoSEQ multiplex PCR; TCRdb lists only in-frame clones, some missing. The repertoire holds nearly 80,000 clones, with 80% to 95% as singletons. Sequencing was performed on PBMCs. The receptors were sampled from a woman aged 25-40 years in good health and CMV-seronegative.

The chain recombines TRBV6-1 with TRBJ2-7; perhaps TRBD2 as D (6 bases). The V end was cut by 6 bases, the J end by 2 bases, with 14 bases between. This CDR3 has 14 residues. Germline assignment: CDR1 MNHNS and CDR2 SASEGT. This CDR3 is CASRGGRAPYEQYF. Here the CDR3 DNA reads TGTGCCAGCAGAGGAGGGCGGGCCCCCTACGAGCAGTACTTC.

The chain has TRBV9 and TRBJ1-1; D is possibly TRBD1 (5 bases). Looked up from germline, CDR1 is SGDLS and CDR2 is YYNGEE. V was clipped by 1 base and J by 3 bases, with 7 bases between them. This CDR3 spans 13 amino acids. CDR3 DNA sequence: TGTGCCAGCAGCGTAAAAGGGGACACTGAAGCTTTCTTT. Translation: CASSVKGDTEAFF.

The rearrangement joins TRBV19 to TRBJ2-2; D gene unclear. The V gene's germline CDR1 is LNHDA and CDR2 SQIVND (reference sequence). V lost 4 bases to trimming and J lost 0 bases, with 6 bases between them. CDR3 size: 14 residues. CDR3: CASSRQANTGELFF. As DNA, the CDR3 is TGTGCCAGTAGTAGGCAGGCGAACACCGGGGAGCTGTTTTTT.

This chain uses TRBV28 with TRBJ1-1; perhaps TRBD1 as D (6 bases). The CDR3 spans 14 residues. Germline CDR1 and CDR2: MDHEN and SYDVKM. V was shortened by 11 bases and J by 4 bases, with 20 bases between the two germline ends. CDR3: CAAGRGYRGTEAFF. The CDR3, as DNA: TGTGCCGCCGGTAGGGGGTACCGGGGCACTGAAGCTTTCTTT.

V and J are TRBV7-9 and TRBJ2-1; a weak D match, TRBD2 (6 bases). Per the germline V gene, CDR1 is SEHNR and CDR2 is FQNEAQ (reference sequence). This CDR3 contains 15 residues. V was shortened by 8 bases and J by 0 bases, with 14 bases between the two germline ends. This chain's CDR3 is CASERRDFSYNEQFF. The DNA for the CDR3 is TGTGCCAGCGAAAGAAGGGACTTCTCCTACAATGAGCAGTTCTTC.

V usage is TRBV6-1 and J usage is TRBJ1-6; 9 bases map to TRBD1. CDR1 MNHNS and CDR2 SASEGT come from the germline V gene. This CDR3 is 14 amino acids long. V shed 6 bases and J 7 bases; nucleotides not matched to a gene: 4. The CDR3 protein is CASSPDRGNSPLHF. Written as DNA, the CDR3 is TGTGCCAGCAGCCCCGACAGGGGGAATTCACCCCTCCACTTT.

J is TRBJ1-1 and V is TRBV5-1; 8 bases match TRBD1. V dropped 2 bases and J dropped 0; count of bases not matched to a gene: 6. CDR1 is SGHRS and CDR2 is YFSETQ in the germline V gene. The CDR3 covers 16 residues. In DNA, the CDR3 is TGCGCCAGCAGCTTCGGACAGGGAGGGATGAACACTGAAGCTTTCTTT. It specifies CASSFGQGGMNTEAFF.

The gene calls are TRBV7-2 and TRBJ1-3; 7 nucleotides agree with TRBD1. V trimming: 5 bases; J trimming: 0 bases; junction bases outside the gene matches: 7. Germline V CDR1 and CDR2: SGHTA, FQGNSA. The CDR3 has 16 residues. The CDR3 here is CASSSRTGPSGNTIYF. The DNA of the CDR3 is TGTGCCAGCAGCAGCCGGACAGGACCCTCTGGAAACACCATATATTTT.

The count of this clone is one. The genes are TRBV27 and TRBJ1-5; D remains ambiguous. Germline V gives CDR1 MNHEY, CDR2 SMNVEV (reference sequence). There are 14 residues in the CDR3. Trimming pared 2 bases from V and 0 bases from J, leaving 5 bases between. CDR3 DNA sequence: TGTGCCAGCAGTTTAACTTATAGCAATCAGCCCCAGCATTTT. As protein: CASSLTYSNQPQHF.

The chain employs TRBV9 and TRBJ1-2, with D perhaps matching TRBD1 (6 bases). The CDR3 contains 12 residues. V lost 3 bases and J lost 7, with 10 bases in between. Germline CDR1 reads SGDLS; CDR2 reads YYNGEE. The CDR3 loop is CASSDRVSGYTF. The CDR3 DNA follows: TGTGCCAGCAGCGACAGGGTCTCTGGCTACACCTTC.

The rearrangement joins TRBV6-5 to TRBJ2-6; D is unresolved. V dropped 7 bases and J dropped 2 bases, with 6 bases sitting between them. CDR3 size: 13 residues. Germline V gene sequence: CDR1 MNHEY, CDR2 SVGAGI. DNA of the CDR3: TGTGCCAGCAAAGCTGCTGGGGCCAACGTCCTGACTTTC. Amino acid sequence: CASKAAGANVLTF.

The chain has TRBV27 and TRBJ1-4; 8 bases are shared with TRBD1. V shed 3 bases and J 8 bases; nucleotides not matched to a gene: 8. The CDR3 is 15 amino acids. In germline, CDR1 is MNHEY, CDR2 SMNVEV (reference sequence). The DNA of the CDR3 is TGTGCCAGCAGTTTGACAGGGGTAATGTGGGAAAAACTGTTTTTT. This encodes CASSLTGVMWEKLFF.

The J gene is TRBJ2-7, the V gene TRBV5-1; tentatively, D is TRBD2 (6 bases). Trimming removed 4 bases from V and 3 bases from J, with 14 bases in between. The CDR3 is made up of 14 amino acids. The germline V gene has CDR1 SGHRS and CDR2 YFSETQ. The CDR3 DNA reads TGCGCCAGCAGCCCGGGGGTTCCCGGCTACGAGCAGTACTTC. This gives the protein CASSPGVPGYEQYF. Looking up the rest from reference TRBV5-1 and TRBJ2-7 gives the full variable domain: KAGVTQTPRYLIKTRGQQVTLSCSPISGHRSVSWYQQTPGQGLQFLFEYFSETQRNKGNFPGRFSGRQFSNSRSEMNVSTLELGDSALYLCASSPGVPGYEQYFGPGTRLTVT.

The chain uses TRBV6-4 and TRBJ2-1, with TRBD1 identical over 9 bases. The trim removed 0 bases at V and 4 bases at J, leaving 1 base unmatched. CDR1 is MRHNA, CDR2 SNTAGT, per germline. The CDR3 spans 15 residues. The CDR3 DNA reads TGTGCCAGCAGTGACTCGACAGGGGGTTACAATGAGCAGTTCTTC. Protein: CASSDSTGGYNEQFF.

The chain is built from TRBV28 and TRBJ1-2; 7 nucleotides agree with TRBD1. V lost 6 bases and J lost 4; bases outside the gene matches: 11. Germline V gene sequence: CDR1 MDHEN, CDR2 SYDVKM. This CDR3 region has 15 residues. CDR3 sequence: CASSSGTASIYGYTF. The CDR3 DNA reads as TGTGCCAGCAGCTCCGGGACAGCCTCCATCTATGGCTACACCTTC.

This clone occurred a few times. This chain links TRBV5-5 with TRBJ2-7; D perhaps matches TRBD2 (6 bases). This CDR3 contains 18 residues. Trimming removed 5 bases from V and 5 bases from J, with 29 bases in between. CDR1 and CDR2 from the germline V gene are SGHKS and YYEKEE (reference sequence). CDR3 DNA: TGTGCCAGCAGACTTGGGGGGTGGGAACAGAGAACGTTCGACGAGCAGTACTTC. Its protein is CASRLGGWEQRTFDEQYF. The full variable domain, in which reference TRBV5-5 and TRBJ2-7 provide the parts outside the CDR3, is DAGVTQSPTHLIKTRGQQVTLRCSPISGHKSVSWYQQVLGQGPQFIFQYYEKEERGRGNFPDRFSARQFPNYSSELNVNALLLGDSALYLCASRLGGWEQRTFDEQYFGPGTRLTVT.

The chain couples TRBV25-1 to TRBJ1-2; 12 bases are a match to TRBD1. The CDR3 is 18 amino acids. CDR1 and CDR2 from the germline V gene are MGHDK and SYGVNS. V was clipped by 5 bases and J by 7 bases; unmatched bases: 17. CDR3 nucleotides: TGTGCCAGCAGTCACTTAACCGGGACAGGGGGCGCCTCTTTTGGCTACACCTTC. This translates into CASSHLTGTGGASFGYTF.

CDR3 sequence reads: CASSTDRGHGDTQYF. The CDR3 DNA sequence: TGTGCCAGCAGCACGGACAGGGGGCACGGGGATACGCAGTATTTT. The J gene is TRBJ2-3, the V gene TRBV7-8; 11 bases are a match to TRBD1. V lost 5 bases and J lost 6; bases outside the gene matches: 7. Germline V gives CDR1 SGHVS, CDR2 FQNEAQ. The CDR3 loop spans 15 amino acids. The full variable domain, rest sourced from reference TRBV7-8 and TRBJ2-3, is GAGVSQSPRYKVAKRGQDVALRCDPISGHVSLFWYQQALGQGPEFLTYFQNEAQLDKSGLPSDRFFAERPEGSVSTLKIQRTQQEDSAVYLCASSTDRGHGDTQYFGPGTRLTVL.

This clone was seen a handful of times. V usage is TRBV6-4 and J usage is TRBJ2-1, with 8 bases identical to TRBD2. Looked up from germline, CDR1 is MRHNA and CDR2 is SNTAGT. Trimming removed 6 bases from V and 1 base from J; junction bases left unmatched: 2. The CDR3 sequence is 14 residues long. Written as DNA, the CDR3 is TGTGCCAGCAGCCCGGGAGGGTCCTACAATGAGCAGTTCTTC. Residues: CASSPGGSYNEQFF.

The V gene is TRBV28, the J gene TRBJ2-7, with D possibly TRBD1 on 7 matching bases. CDR3 length: 14 amino acids. V shed 1 base and J shed 7 bases, with 14 bases lying between them. Germline V gene lookup returns CDR1 MDHEN and CDR2 SYDVKM. The CDR3 is CASSLLGGQWEQYF. The CDR3 DNA reads as TGTGCCAGCAGTTTATTGGGGGGACAGTGGGAGCAGTACTTC.

In this sample, this clone turned up once. The junction and the germline gene differ at one end; a read error may be behind it. The CDR3 here is CASSFLDRRDTEASF. In DNA form, the CDR3 reads TGTGCCAGCAGTTTTTTGGACAGAAGGGACACTGAAGCTTCCTTT. The chain recombines TRBV27 with TRBJ1-1; a weak D match, TRBD1 (6 bases). The CDR3 has 15 residues. Germline V CDR1 and CDR2: MNHEY, SMNVEV (reference sequence).

V and J are TRBV19 and TRBJ2-7; the match to TRBD2 covers 7 bases. The V gene's germline CDR1 is LNHDA and CDR2 SQIVND (reference sequence). With 3 bases clipped from V and 6 bases from J, the junction kept 8 bases outside the gene matches. The length of the CDR3 is 14 residues. This chain's CDR3 is CASSIPGLVSEQYF. For the CDR3, the DNA is TGTGCCAGTAGTATCCCCGGACTAGTCTCCGAGCAGTACTTC.

The chain links TRBV11-2 to TRBJ2-7, with TRBD1 matching 9 bases. CDR1 and CDR2 (germline): SGHAT, FQNNGV. J lost 3 bases, V lost 3 bases, and 3 bases had no gene match. The CDR3 totals 14 residues. CDR3 loop: CASSFGTGIYEQYF. CDR3 sequence (DNA): TGTGCCAGCAGCTTTGGGACAGGGATCTACGAGCAGTACTTC.

This rearrangement joins TRBV7-8 to TRBJ1-3; D unresolved. Germline lookup yields CDR1 SGHVS and CDR2 FQNEAQ. The CDR3 has 15 residues. V lost 1 base, J lost 0 bases, and 7 bases lay in between. The CDR3 is CASSLEQVSGNTIYF. The CDR3, as DNA: TGTGCCAGCAGCTTAGAACAAGTCTCTGGAAACACCATATATTTT.